These 26 T cell receptor beta chains were all obtained from the same sample, sequenced in a study of regulatory T cells in long-lasting Graves disease. The time point is: persistent/refractory GD, antithyroid drugs over 5 years with positive TRAb. Preparation of the TCR library used RNA extracted from PBMCs. Assembly of TCR beta libraries relied on iRepertoire HTBI primers together with Arm-PCR of CDR3 regions. In TCRdb, the multiplex PCR reads were re-called with MiXCR into one record per CDR3 protein. Here the sample spans 400,000 to 450,000 distinct CDR3 sequences, roughly a quarter being singletons. Specimen: peripheral blood mononuclear cells (PBMCs), collected when the disease was refractory, from a patient treated with antithyroid drugs. The receptor source for this set is a female donor with Graves disease.

V is TRBV7-3 and J is TRBJ2-3; D not resolved. CDR3 size: 13 residues. V dropped 4 bases and J dropped 4 bases, with 9 bases sitting between them. Germline CDR1 is SGHTA and CDR2 is FQGTGA. This CDR3 is CASSSARSDTQYF. The CDR3 DNA sequence: TGTGCCAGCAGCTCAGCTCGATCAGATACGCAGTATTTT.

The chain carries TRBV7-3 and TRBJ2-1; D gene ambiguous. There are 14 residues in the CDR3. V was cut by 4 bases and J by 8 bases, with 15 bases left in between. Germline V gives CDR1 SGHTA, CDR2 FQGTGA. Here the CDR3 reads CASSSAPPPDEQFF. Written as DNA, the CDR3 is TGTGCCAGCAGCTCCGCTCCTCCCCCCGATGAGCAGTTCTTC. Looking up the rest from reference TRBV7-3 and TRBJ2-1 gives the full variable domain: GAGVSQTPSNKVTEKGKYVELRCDPISGHTALYWYRQSLGQGPEFLIYFQGTGAADDSGLPNDRFFAVRPEGSVSTLKIQRTERGDSAVYLCASSSAPPPDEQFFGPGTRLTVL.

This clonotype was detected a few times. CDR3 bases: TGTGCCACCAGCAGAGATGTTACGAGCGGGATCTACGAGCAGTACTTC. As protein: CATSRDVTSGIYEQYF. This chain links TRBV15 with TRBJ2-7, with 7 bases matching TRBD2. CDR1 is LNHNV and CDR2 is YYDKDF in the germline V gene (reference sequence). V shed 0 bases, J shed 3 bases, and the junction held 8 bases outside the gene matches. The CDR3 length is 16 residues.

The chain is built from TRBV19 and TRBJ2-5; no firm D call. Germline-derived CDR1 and CDR2 are LNHDA and SQIVND (reference sequence). The CDR3 length is 12 residues. V lost 4 bases and J 9 bases, leaving 12 bases between the germline ends. The CDR3 bases are TGTGCCAGTAGTACGGGTCCTTCGGCCCAGTACTTC. It encodes CASSTGPSAQYF.

At least ten counts were recorded for this clonotype. The chain couples TRBV6-1 to TRBJ2-2; a possible D gene is TRBD1 (5 bases). Trimming removed 1 base from V and 3 bases from J, with 9 bases in between. Germline assignment: CDR1 MNHNS and CDR2 SASEGT. CDR3 length: 15 residues. CDR3 nucleotide sequence: TGTGCCAGCAGTGAAGGGGGCCGGGACACCGGGGAGCTGTTTTTT. The encoded protein is CASSEGGRDTGELFF.

This clonotype was counted a few times. This chain links TRBV30 with TRBJ1-2; D is ambiguous. There are 12 residues in the CDR3. V was clipped by 6 bases and J by 1 base, with 9 bases between them. From germline, CDR1 is GTSNPN and CDR2 SVGIG (reference sequence). CDR3 loop: CACKAVNYGYTF. CDR3 in DNA: TGTGCCTGTAAAGCGGTTAACTATGGCTACACCTTC.

Regarding this clonotype: Being one base from a much bigger clone, this may be a read error. CDR3 nucleotides: TGCAGCGTTGGGACAGCTCAAGAGACCCAGTACTTC. Translation: CSVGTAQETQYF. This rearrangement joins TRBV29-1 to TRBJ2-5; D might be TRBD1 (6 bases). CDR1 SQVTM and CDR2 ANQGSEA come from the germline V gene. The ends were cut back, 4 bases at V and 2 bases at J, with 8 bases in the middle. The CDR3 is made up of 12 amino acids.

The chain joins TRBV15 to TRBJ1-2; TRBD1 matches 7 bases. CDR1 is LNHNV, CDR2 YYDKDF, per germline (reference sequence). The CDR3 totals 18 residues. The ends lost 3 bases at V and 1 base at J; junction bases unmatched: 14. DNA for the CDR3: TGTGCCACCAGCAGGGAGAGGGGGCCGGCGGCTGATAACTATGGCTACACCTTC. Its protein product is CATSRERGPAADNYGYTF.

This clonotype was detected a few times. The rearrangement uses TRBV27 and TRBJ1-2; D remains ambiguous. Germline loops: CDR1 MNHEY, CDR2 SMNVEV (reference sequence). This CDR3 comprises 15 residues. V lost 8 bases and J 4 bases, leaving 20 bases between the germline ends. In DNA form, the CDR3 reads TGTGCCAGCCGCACGTTGGTGGGAGCCACCTATGGCTACACCTTC. It translates to CASRTLVGATYGYTF.

This rearrangement joins TRBV24-1 to TRBJ2-5; TRBD1 matches 8 bases. V trimming: 5 bases; J trimming: 5 bases; junction bases outside the gene matches: 18. This CDR3 has 18 amino acids. Germline CDR1 is KGHDR and CDR2 is SFDVKD. The CDR3 region is CATSAAGSQGAGMETQYF. In DNA, the CDR3 is TGTGCCACCAGTGCCGCAGGAAGCCAGGGGGCTGGAATGGAGACCCAGTACTTC.

This clonotype was found many times. J is TRBJ1-2 and V is TRBV2, with no clear D. This CDR3 comprises 13 residues. V was cut by 5 bases and J by 0 bases, with 7 bases left in between. CDR1 is SNHLY, CDR2 FYNNEI, per germline. CDR3 sequence reads: CASSQVANYGYTF. Written as DNA, the CDR3 is TGTGCCAGCAGTCAGGTCGCTAACTATGGCTACACCTTC. The complete variable domain, with remaining parts taken from reference TRBV2 and TRBJ1-2, reads EPEVTQTPSHQVTQMGQEVILRCVPISNHLYFYWYRQILGQKVEFLVSFYNNEISEKSEIFDDQFSVERPDGSNFTLKIRSTKLEDSAMYFCASSQVANYGYTFGSGTRLTVV.

The chain is built from TRBV28 and TRBJ2-3; TRBD2 matches at 9 bases. V lost 5 bases to trimming and J lost 4 bases; unmatched junction nucleotides: 10. Germline V lookup: CDR1 MDHEN, CDR2 SYDVKM. This CDR3 spans 16 amino acids. CDR3 DNA: TGTGCCAGCAGTATCCCTAGCGGGGTAAGCGCAGATACGCAGTATTTT. This translates into CASSIPSGVSADTQYF.

The J gene is TRBJ2-2, the V gene TRBV19; 14 bases agree with TRBD2. Germline CDR1 LNHDA, CDR2 SQIVND (reference sequence). Trimming cost V 9 bases and J 4 bases; bases outside gene matches: 4. The CDR3 is 15 residues long. The CDR3 coding sequence is TGTGCCAGCCGAGGGACTAGCGGGAGCACCGGGGAGCTGTTTTTT. Protein sequence: CASRGTSGSTGELFF.

The rearrangement joins TRBV5-1 to TRBJ1-2, with TRBD1 as a possible D gene (5 bases). Trimming shortened V by 4 bases and J by 14 bases, and 24 bases separated the two germline ends. Germline V gene data show CDR1 as SGHRS and CDR2 as YFSETQ. CDR3 length: 14 amino acids. CDR3 sequence: CASSGGGDAPLRTF. For the CDR3, the DNA is TGCGCCAGCAGCGGTGGGGGGGACGCCCCCCTGAGGACCTTC. Complete variable domain (other parts from reference TRBV5-1 and TRBJ1-2): KAGVTQTPRYLIKTRGQQVTLSCSPISGHRSVSWYQQTPGQGLQFLFEYFSETQRNKGNFPGRFSGRQFSNSRSEMNVSTLELGDSALYLCASSGGGDAPLRTFGSGTRLTVV.

The chain combines TRBV7-8 with TRBJ1-2, with D perhaps TRBD1 (5 bases). The CDR3 totals 14 residues. Germline-derived CDR1 and CDR2 are SGHVS and FQNEAQ. The V end was cut by 0 bases, the J end by 8 bases, with 13 bases between. The CDR3 nucleotides are TGTGCCAGCAGCTTAGCCCAGGGCGTCTCCGGCTACACCTTC. Translating gives CASSLAQGVSGYTF.

A single count supports this clonotype. The V and J genes are TRBV20-1 and TRBJ2-5; D ambiguous. CDR3 length: 12 residues. CDR1 is DFQATT, CDR2 SNEGSKA, per germline (reference sequence). CDR3 amino acids: CSASAAQETQYF. The CDR3 coding sequence is TGCAGCGCGTCAGCAGCCCAAGAGACCCAGTACTTC.

The V gene is TRBV11-2, the J gene TRBJ2-5; TRBD1 matches 7 bases. J was trimmed by 5 bases and V by 5 bases; bases with no gene match: 11. The CDR3 contains 15 residues. Per the germline V gene, CDR1 is SGHAT and CDR2 is FQNNGV. The CDR3 here is CASSLLEGGRETQYF. CDR3 bases: TGTGCCAGCAGCCTACTTGAAGGGGGCAGGGAGACCCAGTACTTC.

The chain recombines TRBV19 with TRBJ1-1; no clear D gene. Trimming pared 4 bases from V and 1 base from J, leaving 10 bases between. This CDR3 is built from 14 residues. Germline V gives CDR1 LNHDA, CDR2 SQIVND (reference sequence). CDR3 sequence reads: CASSTSEWNTEAFF. CDR3 DNA: TGTGCCAGTAGTACATCAGAATGGAACACTGAAGCTTTCTTT.

The chain joins TRBV29-1 to TRBJ2-5, with a possible D match to TRBD2 (6 bases). The CDR3 runs 13 residues. Germline CDR1 is SQVTM and CDR2 is ANQGSEA. V dropped 8 bases and J dropped 4 bases, with 17 bases sitting between them. The CDR3 is CSLRVGGTETQYF. In DNA, the CDR3 is TGCAGCCTCCGGGTGGGGGGAACAGAGACCCAGTACTTC.

The chain combines TRBV7-9 with TRBJ1-5; D call uncertain. The CDR3 is 18 residues long. V lost 1 base, J lost 7 bases, and 23 bases lay in between. Germline CDR1 and CDR2: SEHNR and FQNEAQ (reference sequence). Here the CDR3 reads CASSLELSVGRRIQPQHF. CDR3 coding DNA: TGTGCCAGCAGCTTAGAATTATCCGTTGGCAGACGAATACAGCCCCAGCATTTT.

J is TRBJ1-2 and V is TRBV5-1; no clear D gene. The CDR3 covers 13 residues. V was cut by 5 bases and J by 7 bases, with 15 bases left in between. CDR1 and CDR2 from the germline V gene are SGHRS and YFSETQ. CDR3 sequence (DNA): TGCGCCAGCAGTACTGACCAGACACGTGGCTACACCTTC. Translating gives CASSTDQTRGYTF.

This clonotype has just a few counts. A single base separates this from a much larger clone, so it may be a read error. This chain links TRBV7-9 with TRBJ2-5; 11 bases match TRBD2. With 3 bases clipped from V and 2 bases from J, the junction kept 2 bases outside the gene matches. Germline V gene lookup returns CDR1 SEHNR and CDR2 FQNEAQ (reference sequence). The CDR3 consists of 15 residues. The CDR3: CASSFVAGGQETQYF. The CDR3 DNA reads TGTGCCAGCAGCTTCGTAGCGGGAGGGCAAGAGACCCAGTACTTC.

This chain connects TRBV6-8 to TRBJ1-1, with TRBD1 matching over 8 bases. After removal of 2 bases from V and 10 bases from J, the junction contained 12 bases not matched to a gene. Germline CDR1 reads MNHGY; CDR2 reads SAAAGT. The CDR3 sequence is 15 residues long. CDR3 DNA sequence: TGTGCCAGCAGTTACGACACAGGGGGAGAACTTCGAGCTTTCTTT. It yields the protein CASSYDTGGELRAFF.

The chain is built from TRBV19 and TRBJ1-1; perhaps TRBD1 as D (5 bases). CDR1 is LNHDA, CDR2 SQIVND, per germline (reference sequence). Trimming took 7 bases from V and 4 from J, leaving 10 bases between them. The CDR3 has 12 residues. The chain's CDR3 is CASTGGSTEAFF. As DNA, the CDR3 is TGTGCCAGTACTGGGGGGAGCACTGAAGCTTTCTTT. The full variable domain, rest sourced from reference TRBV19 and TRBJ1-1, is DGGITQSPKYLFRKEGQNVTLSCEQNLNHDAMYWYRQDPGQGLRLIYYSQIVNDFQKGDIAEGYSVSREKKESFPLTVTSAQKNPTAFYLCASTGGSTEAFFGQGTRLTVV.

This clonotype was observed once. V is TRBV7-2 and J is TRBJ2-1; D remains ambiguous. The CDR3 runs 13 residues. V was pared by 5 bases and J by 7 bases, with 12 bases between. Germline V gene lookup returns CDR1 SGHTA and CDR2 FQGNSA. The CDR3 DNA reads TGTGCCAGCAGCGCACGCTATGAAAATGAGCAGTTCTTC. Translating it yields CASSARYENEQFF. Supplemented by reference TRBV7-2 and TRBJ2-1, the full variable domain reads GAGVSQSPSNKVTEKGKDVELRCDPISGHTALYWYRQSLGQGLEFLIYFQGNSAPDKSGLPSDRFSAERTGGSVSTLTIQRTQQEDSAVYLCASSARYENEQFFGPGTRLTVL.

The sample holds a few counts of this clonotype. The rearrangement joins TRBV7-9 to TRBJ1-1; D possibly corresponds to TRBD1 (6 bases). The ends were cut back, 5 bases at V and 0 bases at J, with 19 bases in the middle. This CDR3 is built from 17 residues. CDR1 is SEHNR and CDR2 is FQNEAQ in the germline V gene (reference sequence). CDR3 coding DNA: TGTGCCAGCAGCCTTCAGACAGGAAGCCCAATGAACACTGAAGCTTTCTTT. Translating gives CASSLQTGSPMNTEAFF.